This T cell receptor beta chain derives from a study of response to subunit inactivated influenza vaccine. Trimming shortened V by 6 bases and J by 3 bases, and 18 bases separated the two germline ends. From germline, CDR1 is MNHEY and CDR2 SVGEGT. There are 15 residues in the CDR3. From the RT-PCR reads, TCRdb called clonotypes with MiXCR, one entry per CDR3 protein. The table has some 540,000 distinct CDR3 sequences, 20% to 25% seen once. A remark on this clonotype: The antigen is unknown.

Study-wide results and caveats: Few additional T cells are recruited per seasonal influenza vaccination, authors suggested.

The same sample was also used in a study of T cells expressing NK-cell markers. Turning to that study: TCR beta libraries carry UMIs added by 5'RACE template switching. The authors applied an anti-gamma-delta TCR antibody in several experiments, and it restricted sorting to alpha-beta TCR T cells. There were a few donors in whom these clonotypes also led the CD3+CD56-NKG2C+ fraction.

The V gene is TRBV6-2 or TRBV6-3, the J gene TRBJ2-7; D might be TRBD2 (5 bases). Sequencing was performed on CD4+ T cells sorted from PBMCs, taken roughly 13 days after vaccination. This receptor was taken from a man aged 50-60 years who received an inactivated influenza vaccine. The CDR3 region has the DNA TGTGCCAGCAGCCGAGGGATCACCGTTGGCTACGAGCAGTACTTC. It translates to CASSRGITVGYEQYF.